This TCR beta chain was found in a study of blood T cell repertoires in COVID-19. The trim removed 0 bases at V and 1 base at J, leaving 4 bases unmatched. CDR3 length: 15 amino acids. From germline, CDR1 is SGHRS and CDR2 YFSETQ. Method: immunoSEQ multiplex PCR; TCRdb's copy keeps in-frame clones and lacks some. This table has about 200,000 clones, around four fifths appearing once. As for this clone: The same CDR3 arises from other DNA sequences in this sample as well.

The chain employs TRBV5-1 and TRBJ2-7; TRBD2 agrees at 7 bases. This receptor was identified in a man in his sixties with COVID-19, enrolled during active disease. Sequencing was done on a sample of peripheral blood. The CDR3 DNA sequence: TGCGCCAGCAGCTTGGAAGGCGGGAGTTCCTACGAGCAGTACTTC. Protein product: CASSLEGGSSYEQYF.